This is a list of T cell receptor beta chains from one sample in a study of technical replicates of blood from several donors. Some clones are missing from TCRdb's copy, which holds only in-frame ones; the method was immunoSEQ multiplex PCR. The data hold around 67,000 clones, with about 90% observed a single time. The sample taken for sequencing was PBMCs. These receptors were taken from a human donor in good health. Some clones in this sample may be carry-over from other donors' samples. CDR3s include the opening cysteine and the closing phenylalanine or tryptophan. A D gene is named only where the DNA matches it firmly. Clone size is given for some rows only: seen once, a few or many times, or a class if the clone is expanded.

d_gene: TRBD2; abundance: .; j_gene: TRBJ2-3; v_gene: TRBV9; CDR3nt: TGTGCCAGCAGCGTAGCTCCGGCAATAGCGGGAGGTCATACGCAGTATTTT; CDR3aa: CASSVAPAIAGGHTQYF
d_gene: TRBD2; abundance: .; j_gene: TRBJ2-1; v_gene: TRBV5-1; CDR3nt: TGCGCCAGCAGCAGGACTAGCGGGTCCTACAATGAGCAGTTCTTC; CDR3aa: CASSRTSGSYNEQFF
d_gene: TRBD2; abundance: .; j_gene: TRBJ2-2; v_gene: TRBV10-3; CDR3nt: TGTGCCATCAGTGTCGGGACTAGCGGAAACACCGGGGAGCTGTTTTTT; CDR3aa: CAISVGTSGNTGELFF
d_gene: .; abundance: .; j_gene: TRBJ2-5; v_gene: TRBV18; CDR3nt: TGTGCCAGCTCACCACATGAGGGAGAGACCCAGTACTTC; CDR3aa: CASSPHEGETQYF
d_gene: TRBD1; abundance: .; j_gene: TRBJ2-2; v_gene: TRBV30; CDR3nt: TGTGCCTCGACAGGGGACACCGGGGAGCTGTTTTTT; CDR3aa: CASTGDTGELFF
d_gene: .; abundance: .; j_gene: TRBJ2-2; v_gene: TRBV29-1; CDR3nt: TGCAGCGTTAAAACAGGAATGCGAACCGGGGAGCTGTTTTTT; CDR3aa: CSVKTGMRTGELFF
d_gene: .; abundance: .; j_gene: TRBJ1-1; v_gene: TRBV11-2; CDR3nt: TGTGCCAGCAGCTTAGTGTCTTTGTCGGGTCGCGCTGAAGCTTTCTTT; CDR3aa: CASSLVSLSGRAEAFF
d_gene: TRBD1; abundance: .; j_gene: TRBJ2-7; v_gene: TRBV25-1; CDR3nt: TGTGCCAGCAGTGACGGGACAGGGGCACTCACCTACGAGCAGTACTTC; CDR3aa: CASSDGTGALTYEQYF
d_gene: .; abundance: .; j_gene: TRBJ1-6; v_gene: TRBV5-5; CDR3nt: TGTGCCAGCAGCTTGGTGGGTCAAAGGGAGTCACCCCTCCACTTT; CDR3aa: CASSLVGQRESPLHF
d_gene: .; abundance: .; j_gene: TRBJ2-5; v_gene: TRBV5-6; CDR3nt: TGTGCCAGCAGCACATTAGAGACCCAGTACTTC; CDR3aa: CASSTLETQYF
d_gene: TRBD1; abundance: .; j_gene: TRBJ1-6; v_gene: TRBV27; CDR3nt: TGTGCCAGCAGTTTTATAGTCCCGGTACAGGGGAATTCACCCCTCCACTTT; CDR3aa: CASSFIVPVQGNSPLHF
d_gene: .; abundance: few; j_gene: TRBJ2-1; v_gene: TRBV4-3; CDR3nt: TGCGCCAGCAGCTCATTATACTCCTCCTACAATGAGCAGTTCTTC; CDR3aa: CASSSLYSSYNEQFF
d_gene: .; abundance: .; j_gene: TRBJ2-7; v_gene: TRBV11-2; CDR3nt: TGTGCCAGCAACGGCAGGGACTTTCCTTACGAGCAGTACTTC; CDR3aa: CASNGRDFPYEQYF
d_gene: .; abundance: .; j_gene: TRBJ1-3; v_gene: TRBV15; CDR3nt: TGTGCCACCAGCGGGATGGACACATCTGGAAACACCATATATTTT; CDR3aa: CATSGMDTSGNTIYF
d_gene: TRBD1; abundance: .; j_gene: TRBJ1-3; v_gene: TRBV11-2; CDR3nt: TGTGCCAGCAGCTCAAGGACAGGGGGCGGTGGAAACACCATATATTTT; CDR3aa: CASSSRTGGGGNTIYF
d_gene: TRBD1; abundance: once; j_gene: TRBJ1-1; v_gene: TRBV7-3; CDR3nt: TGTGCCAGCAGCCCGGAGCAGGGGGCGCGGGTCGATAGTACCACTGAAGCTTTCTTT; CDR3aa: CASSPEQGARVDSTTEAFF
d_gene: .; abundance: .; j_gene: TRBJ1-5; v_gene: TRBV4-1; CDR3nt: TGCGCCAGCAGCCAAGAGGGCGGGCATAGCAATCAGCCCCAGCATTTT; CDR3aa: CASSQEGGHSNQPQHF
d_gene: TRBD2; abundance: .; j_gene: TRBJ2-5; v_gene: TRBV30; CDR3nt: TGTGCCTGGAGCGCGGGGTTAGGTAGCGGGAGGGCCTTAGAGACCCAGTACTTC; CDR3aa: CAWSAGLGSGRALETQYF
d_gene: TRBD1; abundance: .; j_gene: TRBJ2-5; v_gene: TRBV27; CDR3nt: TGTGCCAGCTCACGAGACAGGGGAGAGGAGACCCAGTACTTC; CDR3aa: CASSRDRGEETQYF
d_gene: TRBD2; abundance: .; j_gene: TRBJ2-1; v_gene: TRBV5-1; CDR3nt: TGCGCCAGCAGCAGGGGGACTAGCGTCTACAATGAGCAGTTCTTC; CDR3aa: CASSRGTSVYNEQFF
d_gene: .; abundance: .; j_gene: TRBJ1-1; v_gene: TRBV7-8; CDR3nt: TGTGCCAGCAGATCTGGACAGCTCACTGAAGCTTTCTTT; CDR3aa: CASRSGQLTEAFF
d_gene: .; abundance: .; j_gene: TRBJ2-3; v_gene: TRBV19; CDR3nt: TGTGCCAGTAGTGACGGGGGAAACACAGATACGCAGTATTTT; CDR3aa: CASSDGGNTDTQYF
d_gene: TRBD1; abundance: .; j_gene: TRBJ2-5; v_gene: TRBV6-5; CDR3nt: TGTGCCAGCAGTGCACACAGGGGTGGAGAGACCCAGTACTTC; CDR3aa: CASSAHRGGETQYF
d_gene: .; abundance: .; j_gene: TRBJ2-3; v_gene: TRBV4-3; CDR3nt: TGCGCCAGCAGCCAATCTCTAGGAGTAGATACGCAGTATTTT; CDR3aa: CASSQSLGVDTQYF
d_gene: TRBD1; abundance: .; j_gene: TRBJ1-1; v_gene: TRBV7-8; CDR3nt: TGTGCCAGCAGCTTACGAAGGGGGCCGGAAGACACTGAAGCTTTCTTT; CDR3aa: CASSLRRGPEDTEAFF
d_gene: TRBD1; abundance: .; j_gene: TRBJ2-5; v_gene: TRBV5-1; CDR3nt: TGCGCCAGCAGCCCGGGACAGAAAGAGACCCAGTACTTC; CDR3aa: CASSPGQKETQYF
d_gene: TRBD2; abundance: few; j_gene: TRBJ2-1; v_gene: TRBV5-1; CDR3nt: TGCGCCAGCAGCCCCAGCGGGGGTTACAATGAGCAGTTCTTC; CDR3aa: CASSPSGGYNEQFF
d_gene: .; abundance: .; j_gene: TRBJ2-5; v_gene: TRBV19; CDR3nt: TGTGCCAGTAGTATAGGGCAGGTTTACCCTCCTGCCCAAGAGACCCAGTACTTC; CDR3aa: CASSIGQVYPPAQETQYF
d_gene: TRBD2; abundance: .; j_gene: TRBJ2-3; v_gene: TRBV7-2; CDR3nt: TGTGCCAGCAGCCTCGGGACTAGCGGGATCACAGATACGCAGTATTTT; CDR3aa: CASSLGTSGITDTQYF
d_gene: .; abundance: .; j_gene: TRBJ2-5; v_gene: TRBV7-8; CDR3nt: TGTGCCAGCAGCGCCCGCCCCAGGGAGACCCAGTACTTC; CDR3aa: CASSARPRETQYF
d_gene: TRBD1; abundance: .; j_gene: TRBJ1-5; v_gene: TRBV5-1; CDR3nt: TGCGCCAGCAGCCGCAACGGACAGGGGGATCAGCCCCAGCATTTT; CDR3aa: CASSRNGQGDQPQHF
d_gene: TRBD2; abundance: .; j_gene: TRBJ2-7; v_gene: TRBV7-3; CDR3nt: TGTGCCAGCGCAAGGACTAGCGACTACGAGCAGTACTTC; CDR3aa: CASARTSDYEQYF
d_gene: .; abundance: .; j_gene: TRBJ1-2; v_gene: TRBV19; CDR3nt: TGTGCCAGTACCCCAACTGGGCAGTCCAATTATGGCTACACCTTC; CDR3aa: CASTPTGQSNYGYTF
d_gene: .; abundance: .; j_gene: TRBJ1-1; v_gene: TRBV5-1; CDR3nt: TGCGCCAGCAGCTTAATACAGAACACTGAAGCTTTCTTT; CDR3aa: CASSLIQNTEAFF
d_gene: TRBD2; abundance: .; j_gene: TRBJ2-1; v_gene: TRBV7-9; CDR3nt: TGTGCCAGCAGCCAGTGGCCGACTAGCGGGGGCTCGAATGAGCAGTTCTTC; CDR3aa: CASSQWPTSGGSNEQFF
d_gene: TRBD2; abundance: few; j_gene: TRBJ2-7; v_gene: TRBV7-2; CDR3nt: TGTGCCAGCAGCACCACTAGCGGGAGCCCCACCTACGAGCAGTACTTC; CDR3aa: CASSTTSGSPTYEQYF
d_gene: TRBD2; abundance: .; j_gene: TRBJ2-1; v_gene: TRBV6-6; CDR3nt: TGTGCCAGCAGTTACTCCGGGACTAGCGATGAGCAGTTCTTC; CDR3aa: CASSYSGTSDEQFF
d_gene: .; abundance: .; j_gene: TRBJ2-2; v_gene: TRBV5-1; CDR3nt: TGCGCCACCACAACGGAGTATAAAGCGAACACCGGGGAGCTGTTTTTT; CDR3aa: CATTTEYKANTGELFF
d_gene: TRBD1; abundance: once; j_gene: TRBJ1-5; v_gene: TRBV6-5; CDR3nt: TGTGCCAGCAGGGGGACAGGGGTGAATCAGCCCCAGCATTTT; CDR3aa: CASRGTGVNQPQHF
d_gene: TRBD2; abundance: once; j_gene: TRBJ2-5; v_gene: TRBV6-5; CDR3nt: TGTGCCAGCAGTCCGCCGGGACTAGCTAAGGAGACCCAGTACTTC; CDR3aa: CASSPPGLAKETQYF
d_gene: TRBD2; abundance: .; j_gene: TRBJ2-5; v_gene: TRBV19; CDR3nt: TGTGCCAGTAAGGGGGGACTAGCGGGAGAGACCCAGTACTTC; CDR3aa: CASKGGLAGETQYF